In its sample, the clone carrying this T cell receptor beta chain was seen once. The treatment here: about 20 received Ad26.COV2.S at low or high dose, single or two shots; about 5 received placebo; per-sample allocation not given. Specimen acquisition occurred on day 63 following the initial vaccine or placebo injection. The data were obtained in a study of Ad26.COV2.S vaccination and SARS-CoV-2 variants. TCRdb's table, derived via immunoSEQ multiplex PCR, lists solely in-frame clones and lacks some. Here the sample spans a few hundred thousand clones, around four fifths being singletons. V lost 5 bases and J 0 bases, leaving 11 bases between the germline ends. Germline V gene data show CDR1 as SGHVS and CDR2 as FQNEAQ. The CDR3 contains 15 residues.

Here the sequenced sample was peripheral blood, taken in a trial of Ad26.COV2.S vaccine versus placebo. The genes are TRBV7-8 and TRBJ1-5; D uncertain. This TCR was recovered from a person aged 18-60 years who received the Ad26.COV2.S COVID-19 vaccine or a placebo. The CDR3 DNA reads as TGTGCCAGCAGCCCCACAGTGCATAGCAATCAGCCCCAGCATTTT. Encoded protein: CASSPTVHSNQPQHF.